Below, one TCR beta chain is given with its context. Its antigen is as yet unknown. TCR templates numbering roughly 94,000 were assayed per sample. Produced via immunoSEQ multiplex PCR; TCRdb's table is partial and in-frame only. The data contain 90,000 to 120,000 clones, roughly nine tenths of them singletons. The data are from a study of siplizumab effects on memory and regulatory T cells. The germline CDR1 and CDR2 sequences are LNHNV and YYDKDF (reference sequence). The CDR3 consists of 15 residues. Trimming cost V 0 bases and J 3 bases, with 12 bases left between them. General study results and limits: The suppressive capacity of proliferating Tregs from siplizumab cultures remained unconfirmed. Naive T cells, seemingly more diverse than memory cells, seemed major alloresponse contributors. Roughly 75-96% of proliferating CD4+ or CD8+ clones defied assignment to a naive or memory phenotype.

Source material: Tregs sorted from blood. This sequence originates from a human donor in good health. The V call is TRBV15, the J call TRBJ2-7; D uncertain. For the CDR3, the DNA is TGTGCCACCAGCAGAGATTTCGGCCAGCTCTACGAGCAGTACTTC. This translates into CATSRDFGQLYEQYF.